This T cell receptor beta chain derives from a study of response to subunit inactivated influenza vaccine. TCRdb processed the RT-PCR reads anew with MiXCR; each CDR3 protein has one entry. The sample shows about 540,000 distinct CDR3 sequences, under 30% of them seen only once. There are 18 residues in the CDR3. J was trimmed by 0 bases and V by 3 bases; bases with no gene match: 11. Germline-derived CDR1 and CDR2 are SGHVS and FQNEAQ. These data were also reused for a study on T cells expressing NK-cell markers. Turning to that study: What made the TCR beta cDNA was 5'RACE template switching with UMIs. Researchers got TCR beta repertoires out of sorted CD3+CD56+NKG2C+, CD3+CD56+NKG2C- and CD3+CD56-NKG2C+ T cells. Seven of the eight sequenced donors were classified as HCMV-seropositive, and one was classified as seronegative. For roughly 6 donors, the dominant NKG2C+ clonotypes made up about 1.0-7.5% of their CD8+ T cells.

This receptor was taken from a man in his fifties who received an inactivated influenza vaccine. This sequence joins TRBV7-8 and TRBJ1-5; the match to TRBD1 covers 7 bases. Sequenced material: CD4+ T cells sorted from PBMCs, taken 11 to 12 days after vaccination. The CDR3 nucleotides read TGTGCCAGCAGCTTTGGGACAGCCTTGGGGTCTAGCAATCAGCCCCAGCATTTT. This codes for CASSFGTALGSSNQPQHF.